This T cell receptor beta chain is from a study of blood T cell repertoires in COVID-19. Clones were sequenced by immunoSEQ multiplex PCR, and TCRdb holds only the in-frame ones, with some missing. The sample shows under 350,000 clones, 75% to 90% of them seen only once. This CDR3 comprises 13 residues. CDR1 and CDR2 (germline): LGHNT, FRNRAP. V shed 5 bases and J shed 7 bases, with 12 bases lying between them. The receptor's source is a man aged 40-55 years with acute or convalescent COVID-19. The sample consisted of peripheral blood. The chain recombines TRBV12-5 with TRBJ1-5; D might be TRBD1 (5 bases). The CDR3 sequence: CASGNGGGQPQHF. The CDR3 coding sequence is TGTGCTAGTGGTAATGGGGGGGGACAGCCCCAGCATTTT.